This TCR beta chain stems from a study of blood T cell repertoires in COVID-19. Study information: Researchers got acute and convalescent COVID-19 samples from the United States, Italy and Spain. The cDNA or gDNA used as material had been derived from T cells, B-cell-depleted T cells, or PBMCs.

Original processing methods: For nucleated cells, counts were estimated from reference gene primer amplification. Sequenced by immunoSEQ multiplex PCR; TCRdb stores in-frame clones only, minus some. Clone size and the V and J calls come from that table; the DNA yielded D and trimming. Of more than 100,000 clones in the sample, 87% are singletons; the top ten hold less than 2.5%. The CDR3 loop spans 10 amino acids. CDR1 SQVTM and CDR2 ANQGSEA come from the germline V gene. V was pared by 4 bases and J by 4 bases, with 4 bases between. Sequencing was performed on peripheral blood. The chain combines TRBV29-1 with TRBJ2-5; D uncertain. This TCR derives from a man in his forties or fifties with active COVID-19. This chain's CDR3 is CSVGAETQYF. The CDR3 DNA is TGCAGCGTTGGAGCAGAGACCCAGTACTTC.